These 18 T cell receptor beta chains were sequenced from one sample in a study of T-cell reconstitution after alpha-beta-depleted transplantation in children. Unique molecular identifiers tagged the TCRbeta library. TCRdb analysed the PCR reads with MiXCR anew, one entry per CDR3 protein. The data contain approximately 130,000 distinct CDR3 sequences, around 9.8% of them singletons. Sequenced material: PBMCs, mostly from graft donor cells, taken 180 days after TCRalphabeta/CD19-depleted stem cell transplant. These receptors came from a girl under three years old who had a stem cell transplant for combined immunodeficiency, so the T cells may come from the graft donor.

There are a few counts of this clonotype. This sequence joins TRBV27 and TRBJ2-2; no clear D. This CDR3 is 14 amino acids long. The germline CDR1 and CDR2 sequences are MNHEY and SMNVEV (reference sequence). V shed 3 bases and J shed 6 bases, with 11 bases lying between them. CDR3 protein: CASSLLVKPGELFF. The DNA of the CDR3 is TGTGCCAGCAGTTTGTTAGTAAAACCCGGGGAGCTGTTTTTT.

V and J are TRBV27 and TRBJ2-5; TRBD2 matches 14 bases. Germline CDR1 MNHEY, CDR2 SMNVEV (reference sequence). V lost 5 bases to trimming and J lost 4 bases; unmatched junction nucleotides: 9. This CDR3 region has 17 residues. In nucleotides, the CDR3 is TGTGCCAGCAGTCTCGGGACTAGCGGGAGTCCTCGAGAGACCCAGTACTTC. Translating gives CASSLGTSGSPRETQYF.

This sequence joins TRBV6-5 and TRBJ1-4; tentatively, D is TRBD1 (6 bases). The CDR3 consists of 16 residues. The germline CDR1 and CDR2 sequences are MNHEY and SVGAGI. The ends were cut back, 1 base at V and 0 bases at J, with 9 bases in the middle. CDR3 residues: CASSYYRTATNEKLFF. The CDR3 nucleotides are TGTGCCAGCAGTTACTATCGGACAGCAACTAATGAAAAACTGTTTTTT.

This clonotype appeared many times. The J gene is TRBJ2-5, the V gene TRBV5-1, with D unclear. Trimming took 3 bases from V and 1 from J, leaving 7 bases between them. Germline-derived CDR1 and CDR2 are SGHRS and YFSETQ. CDR3 length: 13 amino acids. The CDR3 reads CASSWPSQETQYF. The CDR3 DNA reads as TGCGCCAGCAGCTGGCCTTCCCAAGAGACCCAGTACTTC.

In nucleotides, the CDR3 is TGCGCCAGCACCGCCTGGACAGGGGGCTCTAATGAAAAACTGTTTTTT. Translating it yields CASTAWTGGSNEKLFF. The chain carries TRBV10-2 and TRBJ1-4; 11 nucleotides line up with TRBD1. The CDR3 has 16 amino acids. CDR1 WSHSY and CDR2 SAAADI come from the germline V gene. V trimming: 7 bases; J trimming: 3 bases; junction bases outside the gene matches: 7.

The V call is TRBV12-3 or TRBV12-4, the J call TRBJ2-5; D gene uncertain. V was trimmed by 5 bases and J by 4 bases, leaving 8 bases between them. The CDR3 spans 12 residues. The chain's CDR3 is CASSRFGETQYF. CDR3 coding DNA: TGTGCCAGCAGTAGGTTTGGAGAGACCCAGTACTTC.

The rearrangement joins TRBV9 to TRBJ2-3, with 8 bases that match TRBD1. The junction had 0 bases not matched to a gene; V was cut back by 0 bases and J by 0 bases. Germline-derived CDR1 and CDR2 are SGDLS and YYNGEE. There are 15 residues in the CDR3. In DNA form, the CDR3 reads TGTGCCAGCAGCGTAGGGACAGGGAGCACAGATACGCAGTATTTT. Protein product: CASSVGTGSTDTQYF.

The chain uses TRBV6-2 or TRBV6-3 and TRBJ2-7, with D possibly being TRBD2 (6 bases). The V gene lost 1 base and the J gene lost 2 bases, with 9 bases spanning the gap. This CDR3 contains 14 residues. CDR1 and CDR2 from the germline V gene are MNHEY and SVGEGT. CDR3: CASSYWRDPYEQYF. DNA of the CDR3: TGTGCCAGCAGTTACTGGAGGGATCCCTACGAGCAGTACTTC.

This clonotype has just a few counts. The rearrangement uses TRBV20-1 and TRBJ2-3; D ambiguous. This CDR3 has 14 amino acids. Trimming stripped 8 bases from V and 0 bases from J, with 15 bases between. The germline V gene encodes CDR1 DFQATT and CDR2 SNEGSKA (reference sequence). DNA of the CDR3: TGCAGTCACCCCCGTTATTCGAGCACAGATACGCAGTATTTT. This codes for CSHPRYSSTDTQYF.

This clonotype has only a few counts. The chain is built from TRBV19 and TRBJ2-7; TRBD1 aligns across 9 bases. The CDR3 sequence is 14 residues long. The V gene's germline CDR1 is LNHDA and CDR2 SQIVND (reference sequence). J lost 7 bases, V lost 6 bases, and 10 bases had no gene match. CDR3 region: CASSTGTGLWEQYF. CDR3 coding DNA: TGTGCCAGTAGCACGGGGACAGGGCTTTGGGAGCAGTACTTC.

This clonotype has just a few counts. The V and J genes are TRBV20-1 and TRBJ2-5, with 8 positions matching TRBD1. Germline CDR1 is DFQATT and CDR2 is SNEGSKA (reference sequence). Trimming cost V 6 bases and J 7 bases; bases outside gene matches: 7. CDR3 length: 12 residues. The CDR3 nucleotides read TGCAGTGCCACGGACAGGGAAGTGACCCAGTACTTC. Amino acid sequence: CSATDREVTQYF.

The chain employs TRBV10-3 and TRBJ2-7; no clear D gene. This CDR3 contains 13 residues. Germline V lookup: CDR1 ENHRY, CDR2 SYGVKD. The V gene lost 3 bases and the J gene lost 0 bases, with 6 bases spanning the gap. The CDR3 is CAISDCPSYEQYF. The CDR3 region has the DNA TGTGCCATCAGTGACTGCCCCTCCTACGAGCAGTACTTC.

This chain uses TRBV5-1 with TRBJ2-7, with 9 bases that match TRBD1. Trimming cost V 1 base and J 6 bases; bases outside gene matches: 8. Germline V gene sequence: CDR1 SGHRS, CDR2 YFSETQ. The length of the CDR3 is 15 residues. The CDR3 DNA reads as TGCGCCAGCAGCTTGATGGGACAGGGTAGTTCCGAGCAGTACTTC. It is translated as CASSLMGQGSSEQYF.

This chain uses TRBV10-3 with TRBJ1-1, with unresolved D. V was trimmed by 6 bases and J by 6 bases, leaving 17 bases between them. Germline CDR1 ENHRY, CDR2 SYGVKD. CDR3 length: 14 amino acids. The CDR3 region has the DNA TGTGCCATCAGCTTTACACCGATCGGCCCTGAAGCTTTCTTT. Translating gives CAISFTPIGPEAFF.

This clonotype was recorded a few times. The chain is built from TRBV7-2 and TRBJ1-2; no firm D call. Germline CDR1 is SGHTA and CDR2 is FQGNSA. Trimming cost V 5 bases and J 0 bases, with 10 bases left between them. The CDR3 is 14 residues long. CDR3 DNA: TGTGCCAGCAGCGCCGGTATGACTAACTATGGCTACACCTTC. Translation gives CASSAGMTNYGYTF.

This clonotype was observed a few times. This chain uses TRBV20-1 with TRBJ1-4, with D perhaps matching TRBD1 (5 bases). The CDR3 sequence is 13 residues long. V was clipped by 4 bases and J by 4 bases, with 10 bases between them. Germline lookup yields CDR1 DFQATT and CDR2 SNEGSKA (reference sequence). The CDR3 DNA reads as TGCAGTGCTACTCAGGGCATTAATGAAAAACTGTTTTTT. Amino acids: CSATQGINEKLFF.

V is TRBV6-2 or TRBV6-3 and J is TRBJ2-7; no definite D call. Per the germline V gene, CDR1 is MNHEY and CDR2 is SVGEGT. The length of the CDR3 is 11 residues. Trimming removed 5 bases from V and 3 bases from J, with 5 bases in between. The CDR3: CASSRNYEQYF. The CDR3 DNA reads TGTGCCAGCAGTCGGAACTACGAGCAGTACTTC.

This clonotype was observed a few times. The V and J genes are TRBV11-2 and TRBJ2-2; the D is unclear. The CDR3 contains 14 residues. The germline CDR1 and CDR2 sequences are SGHAT and FQNNGV. Trimming removed 5 bases at V and 7 bases at J, with 14 bases between. CDR3 nucleotide sequence: TGTGCCAGCAGCCTGGAAAGATACGACGGGGAGCTGTTTTTT. Translated: CASSLERYDGELFF.